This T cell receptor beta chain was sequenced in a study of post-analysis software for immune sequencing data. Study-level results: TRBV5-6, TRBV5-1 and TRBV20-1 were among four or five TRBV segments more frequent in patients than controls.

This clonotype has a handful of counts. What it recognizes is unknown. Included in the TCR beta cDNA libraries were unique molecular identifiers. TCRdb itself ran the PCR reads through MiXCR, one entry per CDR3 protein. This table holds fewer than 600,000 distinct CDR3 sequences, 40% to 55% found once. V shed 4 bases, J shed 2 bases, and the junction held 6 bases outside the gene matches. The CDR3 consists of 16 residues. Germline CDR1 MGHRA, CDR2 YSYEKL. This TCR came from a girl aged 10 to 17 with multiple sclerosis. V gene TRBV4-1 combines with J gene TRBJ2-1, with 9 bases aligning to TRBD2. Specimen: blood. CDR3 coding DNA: TGCGCCAGCAGCCCCCAACTAGCGGGTCCCTACAATGAGCAGTTCTTC. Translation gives CASSPQLAGPYNEQFF.